The present T cell receptor (beta chain) was sequenced within a study of blood T cell repertoires in COVID-19. Study-wide background: Sites across the United States, Italy and Spain contributed samples from acute and convalescent COVID-19. The analysed material was cDNA or gDNA that came from T cells, B-cell-depleted T cells, or PBMCs.

Looked up from germline, CDR1 is KGHSH and CDR2 is LQKENI. V gave up 6 bases and J gave up 6 bases; unmatched junction bases: 5. This CDR3 contains 15 residues. Study processing details: Using reference gene primer amplification, nucleated cell counts were estimated. TCRdb keeps only in-frame clones here, not all; method: immunoSEQ multiplex PCR. V and J calls plus clone size are reproduced from that table; the DNA served to infer D and trimming. This sample has about 9,200 clones; approximately 87% occur once, and the top ten carry 9.4%. This chain connects TRBV18 to TRBJ1-6, with 10 bases aligning to TRBD1. The sample was peripheral blood. This clonotype originated in a man aged 55 to 70 with acute or convalescent COVID-19. The CDR3 DNA reads as TGTGCCAGCTCGCCGACAGGGGGCGGTAATTCACCCCTCCACTTT. As protein: CASSPTGGGNSPLHF.